The present entry profiles one T cell receptor (beta chain) with its context. This sample was taken from a study of T cell responses to AZD1222 COVID-19 vaccine. Method: immunoSEQ multiplex PCR; TCRdb's copy keeps in-frame clones and lacks some. The sample holds about 120,000 clones; 75% to 90% are singletons and the top ten take 2.4%. CDR3 length: 14 residues. Germline CDR1 and CDR2: SGHTA and FQGTGA. Trimming cost V 4 bases and J 4 bases, with 8 bases left between them. This sequence was found in an adult in good health. The specimen was peripheral blood, collected on day 0 of AZD1222 vaccination. The chain carries TRBV7-3 and TRBJ1-6; D is ambiguous. For the CDR3, the DNA is TGTGCCAGCAGCTCCGGGCCTTATAATTCACCCCTCCACTTT. It is translated as CASSSGPYNSPLHF. Drawing the rest from reference TRBV7-3 and TRBJ1-6, the complete variable domain is GAGVSQTPSNKVTEKGKYVELRCDPISGHTALYWYRQSLGQGPEFLIYFQGTGAADDSGLPNDRFFAVRPEGSVSTLKIQRTERGDSAVYLCASSSGPYNSPLHFGNGTRLTVT.